What follows are 29 T cell receptor beta chains derived from one specimen sequenced in a study of cytomegalovirus exposure and HLA in healthy donors. The PCR made use of 60 Vbeta and 13 Jbeta primers. Repertoires were generated with immunoSEQ multiplex PCR, while TCRdb's copy carries only in-frame clones and drops some. The data contain 60,000 to 75,000 clones, approximately 80% of them singletons. Specimen: PBMCs. These receptors were collected from a man between 18 and 29 years old in good health and CMV-seropositive.

The J gene is TRBJ1-1, the V gene TRBV11-2; tentative D call: TRBD1 (5 bases). Germline assignment: CDR1 SGHAT and CDR2 FQNNGV. With 3 bases removed from V and 4 bases from J, the gap between germline ends came to 15 bases. The CDR3 has 15 residues. This chain's CDR3 is CASSFSGGSGTEAFF. Written as DNA, the CDR3 is TGTGCCAGCAGCTTTTCGGGGGGATCGGGCACTGAAGCTTTCTTT.

The chain has TRBV29-1 and TRBJ1-2; the D is unclear. V lost 4 bases, J lost 2 bases, and 8 bases lay in between. Per germline, CDR1 SQVTM and CDR2 ANQGSEA. The CDR3 is 12 residues long. CDR3 nucleotide sequence: TGCAGCGTTGTCACGGGAAACTATGGCTACACCTTC. Its translation: CSVVTGNYGYTF.

V usage is TRBV29-1 and J usage is TRBJ1-5; the D gene is possibly TRBD1 (5 bases). CDR3 length: 12 amino acids. Trimming took 6 bases from V and 4 from J, leaving 10 bases between them. CDR1 is SQVTM, CDR2 ANQGSEA, per germline. Written as DNA, the CDR3 is TGCAGCGTAGGACACCTTAATCAGCCCCAGCATTTT. It encodes CSVGHLNQPQHF.

The V and J genes are TRBV20-1 and TRBJ2-3; 8 nucleotides line up with TRBD2. V gave up 5 bases and J gave up 8 bases; unmatched junction bases: 3. Germline loops: CDR1 DFQATT, CDR2 SNEGSKA (reference sequence). The CDR3 is 11 amino acids. The CDR3 protein is CSAYGRGTQYF. The CDR3 DNA is TGCAGTGCTTACGGGAGGGGTACGCAGTATTTT.

The V call is TRBV6-6, the J call TRBJ2-3; 7 bases map to TRBD1. Losses at the gene ends were 7 bases for V and 3 bases for J; bases not matched to a gene: 10. The CDR3 extends over 15 amino acids. Looked up from germline, CDR1 is MNHNY and CDR2 is SVGAGI (reference sequence). The CDR3 nucleotides are TGTGCCAGCATCTTACGGGGCAGGGGGACAGATACGCAGTATTTT. Encoded protein: CASILRGRGTDTQYF.

This sequence joins TRBV13 and TRBJ2-6, with D tentatively TRBD2 (5 bases). V lost 5 bases to trimming and J lost 3 bases, with 14 bases between them. The germline gives CDR1 PRHDT, CDR2 FYEKMQ (reference sequence). This CDR3 has 16 residues. The CDR3 is CASSPRAGGGANVLTF. CDR3 in DNA: TGTGCCAGCAGCCCCCGGGCGGGCGGTGGGGCCAACGTCCTGACTTTC.

This clone showed up just once. This chain uses TRBV4-1 with TRBJ2-1; D not resolved. Germline CDR1 and CDR2: MGHRA and YSYEKL. This CDR3 has 17 residues. Trimming stripped 1 base from V and 8 bases from J, with 21 bases between. The CDR3 region has the DNA TGCGCCAGCAGCCAAGTTTGGCAGTCCGACGGCGGCGATGAGCAGTTCTTC. Protein: CASSQVWQSDGGDEQFF.

The chain couples TRBV6-5 to TRBJ2-1, with 7 bases matching TRBD2. The trim removed 7 bases at V and 6 bases at J, leaving 6 bases unmatched. In germline, CDR1 is MNHEY, CDR2 SVGAGI. The CDR3 is 13 residues long. The DNA of the CDR3 is TGTGCCAGCATGCTCGCGGGAGTCAATGAGCAGTTCTTC. It translates to CASMLAGVNEQFF.

The chain joins TRBV29-1 to TRBJ2-3; 8 bases map to TRBD2. Germline values: CDR1 SQVTM, CDR2 ANQGSEA. V gave up 5 bases and J gave up 4 bases; unmatched junction bases: 5. There are 13 residues in the CDR3. CDR3 in DNA: TGCAGCGTTCTCCGGGGGGGCCCAGATACGCAGTATTTT. This codes for CSVLRGGPDTQYF.

The V gene is TRBV30, the J gene TRBJ1-1; 8 bases match TRBD1. Trimming at V came to 5 bases and at J to 6 bases, leaving 8 bases not matched to a gene. Germline V gene data show CDR1 as GTSNPN and CDR2 as SVGIG (reference sequence). This CDR3 is built from 13 residues. The CDR3, as DNA: TGTGCCTGGGACCTCCAGGGGGCCCCTGAAGCTTTCTTT. It yields the protein CAWDLQGAPEAFF.

This clone was detected a few times. The rearrangement uses TRBV6-1 and TRBJ2-7; 10 nucleotides agree with TRBD1. This CDR3 is built from 18 residues. Germline V CDR1 and CDR2: MNHNS, SASEGT. The V gene end was trimmed by 3 bases and the J gene end by 1 base; junction bases not matched to a gene: 12. CDR3 sequence: CASSERDRGITSSYEQYF. The CDR3 DNA sequence: TGTGCCAGCAGTGAGAGGGACAGGGGTATCACCAGTTCCTACGAGCAGTACTTC.

This chain uses TRBV30 with TRBJ2-7; possible D gene TRBD1, 5 bases. Germline V gene lookup returns CDR1 GTSNPN and CDR2 SVGIG (reference sequence). V dropped 5 bases and J dropped 4 bases, with 18 bases sitting between them. The length of the CDR3 is 14 residues. Here the CDR3 reads CAWGAGRVGYEQYF. CDR3 coding DNA: TGTGCCTGGGGGGCCGGCAGGGTCGGGTACGAGCAGTACTTC.

The J gene is TRBJ1-1, the V gene TRBV28; 10 bases align to TRBD1. Losses at the gene ends were 4 bases for V and 4 bases for J; bases not matched to a gene: 6. The germline V gene has CDR1 MDHEN and CDR2 SYDVKM. The length of the CDR3 is 15 residues. The CDR3 reads CASSWTGGRGTEAFF. The CDR3 coding sequence is TGTGCCAGCAGTTGGACAGGGGGAAGGGGCACTGAAGCTTTCTTT.

This chain uses TRBV29-1 with TRBJ1-1; D not resolved. V was trimmed by 8 bases and J by 3 bases, leaving 10 bases between them. This CDR3 comprises 11 residues. Germline V lookup: CDR1 SQVTM, CDR2 ANQGSEA. The CDR3 spells CSIRRDTEAFF. CDR3 DNA sequence: TGCAGCATCCGGCGGGACACTGAAGCTTTCTTT.

The chain has TRBV9 and TRBJ1-1, with D maybe TRBD1 (5 bases). V lost 4 bases and J lost 5, with 18 bases in between. Germline-derived CDR1 and CDR2 are SGDLS and YYNGEE. The CDR3 consists of 15 residues. The chain's CDR3 is CASSPLREGRTEAFF. For the CDR3, the DNA is TGTGCCAGCAGCCCTCTCAGGGAGGGACGGACTGAAGCTTTCTTT. The complete variable domain, with remaining parts taken from reference TRBV9 and TRBJ1-1, reads DSGVTQTPKHLITATGQRVTLRCSPRSGDLSVYWYQQSLDQGLQFLIQYYNGEERAKGNILERFSAQQFPDLHSELNLSSLELGDSALYFCASSPLREGRTEAFFGQGTRLTVV.

The V call is TRBV10-1, the J call TRBJ2-7; D call uncertain. CDR1 is WNHNN, CDR2 SYGVQD, per germline (reference sequence). CDR3 size: 13 residues. With 0 bases removed from V and 3 bases from J, the gap between germline ends came to 6 bases. CDR3 residues: CASSESSRYEQYF. In nucleotides, the CDR3 is TGCGCCAGCAGTGAGTCAAGCCGCTACGAGCAGTACTTC.

The gene calls are TRBV5-4 and TRBJ2-5; maybe TRBD1 (6 bases). The V end was cut by 2 bases, the J end by 5 bases, with 10 bases between. The CDR3 contains 13 residues. Germline loops: CDR1 SGHNT, CDR2 YYREEE (reference sequence). The CDR3 DNA is TGTGCCAGCAGCTTCAGGGGAAGCGAGACCCAGTACTTC. This gives the protein CASSFRGSETQYF.

The chain recombines TRBV27 with TRBJ2-3; 8 bases map to TRBD2. Trimming took 8 bases from V and 4 from J; bases not matched to a gene: 5. Germline V lookup: CDR1 MNHEY, CDR2 SMNVEV (reference sequence). This CDR3 comprises 13 residues. The CDR3 loop reads CASSGGLADTQYF. The DNA of the CDR3 is TGTGCCAGCTCGGGGGGGCTCGCAGATACGCAGTATTTT.

The chain has TRBV6-1 and TRBJ1-2; D perhaps matches TRBD1 (5 bases). The CDR3 sequence is 13 residues long. The V end was cut by 2 bases, the J end by 2 bases, with 6 bases between. The germline gives CDR1 MNHNS, CDR2 SASEGT. The CDR3 DNA sequence: TGTGCCAGCAGTGAACAGGGAAACTATGGCTACACCTTC. It specifies CASSEQGNYGYTF.

This chain uses TRBV19 with TRBJ2-1, with D maybe TRBD2 (5 bases). This CDR3 has 12 residues. Germline CDR1 LNHDA, CDR2 SQIVND (reference sequence). Trimming cost V 3 bases and J 7 bases, with 7 bases left between them. This CDR3 is CASSIWENEQFF. The CDR3 DNA sequence: TGTGCCAGTAGTATTTGGGAGAATGAGCAGTTCTTC.

By sample fraction, this clone is medium-sized (0.01 to 0.1%). The chain is built from TRBV5-5 and TRBJ2-7; the match to TRBD2 covers 7 bases. The CDR3 length is 15 residues. Germline assignment: CDR1 SGHKS and CDR2 YYEKEE (reference sequence). With V trimmed by 3 bases and J by 4 bases, 10 bases remained unmatched. The CDR3 sequence is CASSSPGKRGYEQYF. CDR3 coding DNA: TGTGCCAGCAGCTCCCCTGGGAAGCGGGGATACGAGCAGTACTTC.

This chain links TRBV6-5 with TRBJ2-7; TRBD1 agrees at 10 bases. V gave up 2 bases and J gave up 4 bases; unmatched junction bases: 8. CDR3 size: 16 residues. CDR1 and CDR2 from the germline V gene are MNHEY and SVGAGI. The CDR3 is CASSYAPGQGRYEQYF. CDR3 bases: TGTGCCAGCAGTTACGCCCCGGGACAGGGGCGATACGAGCAGTACTTC.

This clone has a single count. This rearrangement joins TRBV6-5 to TRBJ1-2; D gene ambiguous. Germline V gene lookup returns CDR1 MNHEY and CDR2 SVGAGI. With 5 bases removed from V and 1 base from J, the gap between germline ends came to 11 bases. The CDR3 consists of 14 residues. The CDR3 coding sequence is TGTGCCAGCAGTCCCGTCGGGATTAACTATGGCTACACCTTC. Amino acid sequence: CASSPVGINYGYTF.

The rearrangement links TRBV2 to TRBJ1-3; D is ambiguous. CDR1 SNHLY and CDR2 FYNNEI come from the germline V gene. The V and J ends lost 6 bases and 0 bases respectively, with 9 bases between them. This CDR3 has 14 residues. For the CDR3, the DNA is TGTGCCAGCAGCGCAGAAAGCTCTGGAAACACCATATATTTT. The encoded protein is CASSAESSGNTIYF. Filled out from reference TRBV2 and TRBJ1-3, the complete variable domain reads EPEVTQTPSHQVTQMGQEVILRCVPISNHLYFYWYRQILGQKVEFLVSFYNNEISEKSEIFDDQFSVERPDGSNFTLKIRSTKLEDSAMYFCASSAESSGNTIYFGEGSWLTVV.

The chain has TRBV11-2 and TRBJ1-1; 7 nucleotides align to TRBD1. The CDR3 has 15 residues. CDR1 is SGHAT, CDR2 FQNNGV, per germline. J was trimmed by 3 bases and V by 1 base; bases with no gene match: 5. CDR3 nucleotide sequence: TGTGCCAGCAGCTTAGTTCCCACAGGGGACACTGAAGCTTTCTTT. This encodes CASSLVPTGDTEAFF.

This chain connects TRBV30 to TRBJ2-4, with D perhaps TRBD1 (5 bases). This CDR3 contains 13 residues. Germline lookup yields CDR1 GTSNPN and CDR2 SVGIG (reference sequence). Trimming took 0 bases from V and 7 from J, leaving 10 bases between them. CDR3 coding DNA: TGTGCCTGGAGTGTAAGGGGCACGAACATTCAGTACTTC. Protein product: CAWSVRGTNIQYF.

The rearrangement joins TRBV28 to TRBJ2-5, with D possibly matching TRBD2 (5 bases). Trimming shortened V by 6 bases and J by 3 bases, and 14 bases separated the two germline ends. Germline CDR1 MDHEN, CDR2 SYDVKM. The CDR3 has 14 residues. CDR3 DNA sequence: TGTGCCAGCAGCCCCGGAGGCGCGAAAGAGACCCAGTACTTC. Its translation is CASSPGGAKETQYF.

This clone turned up a few times. This sequence joins TRBV2 and TRBJ1-5, with 8 bases matching TRBD1. The germline V gene encodes CDR1 SNHLY and CDR2 FYNNEI. The ends lost 6 bases at V and 2 bases at J; junction bases unmatched: 9. The CDR3 spans 16 residues. In DNA form, the CDR3 reads TGTGCCAGCAGGGGAGGACAGGGTTTCGGCAATCAGCCCCAGCATTTT. Protein product: CASRGGQGFGNQPQHF.

V usage is TRBV6-6 and J usage is TRBJ2-7; D possibly corresponds to TRBD2 (5 bases). Germline V gene sequence: CDR1 MNHNY, CDR2 SVGAGI (reference sequence). The length of the CDR3 is 13 residues. The V end was cut by 6 bases, the J end by 0 bases, with 9 bases between. The CDR3 DNA is TGTGCCAGCAGAGAGGGTCTCTCCTACGAGCAGTACTTC. As protein: CASREGLSYEQYF.